These 28 T cell receptor beta chains were all obtained from the same sample, sequenced in a study of blood T cell repertoires in COVID-19. The method was immunoSEQ multiplex PCR; TCRdb's version includes in-frame clones alone and lacks a portion of them. The data hold about 98,000 clones, with 81% observed a single time. Input material: peripheral blood. These TCRs come from an elderly woman with acute or convalescent COVID-19.

The table lists this clone with a few counts. The chain joins TRBV5-1 to TRBJ2-6; D may be TRBD2 (5 bases). This CDR3 contains 16 residues. The germline gives CDR1 SGHRS, CDR2 YFSETQ. The V and J ends lost 4 bases and 1 base respectively, with 12 bases between them. CDR3 amino acids: CASSPTGGSGANVLTF. CDR3 sequence (DNA): TGCGCCAGCAGCCCGACGGGCGGGTCTGGGGCCAACGTCCTGACTTTC.

This chain joins TRBV28 and TRBJ1-3; no definite D call. The CDR3 is made up of 14 amino acids. CDR1 is MDHEN and CDR2 is SYDVKM in the germline V gene. The germline V and J ends were trimmed by 2 bases and 2 bases, with 7 bases remaining between them. The CDR3 nucleotides read TGTGCCAGCAGTTTAGGGCGAACTGGAAACACCATATATTTT. It specifies CASSLGRTGNTIYF.

The CDR3 DNA reads TGTGCCATCAGTGATTCCGGGGGTTACAGGGATACGCAGTATTTT. It encodes CAISDSGGYRDTQYF. The genes are TRBV10-3 and TRBJ2-3, with D possibly TRBD2 on 6 matching bases. Germline V gene sequence: CDR1 ENHRY, CDR2 SYGVKD. The CDR3 length is 15 residues. V was shortened by 3 bases and J by 6 bases, with 16 bases between the two germline ends.

This clone was detected only once. This chain joins TRBV3-1 (or the pseudogene TRBV3-2) and TRBJ1-1, with TRBD1 matching 9 bases. The CDR3 covers 13 residues. With V trimmed by 0 bases and J by 12 bases, 5 bases remained unmatched. CDR1 is LGHDT and CDR2 is YNNKEL in the germline V gene (reference sequence). The CDR3, as DNA: TGTGCCAGCAGCCAAGAGGGGACAGGGAGCCCTTTCTTT. Amino acid sequence: CASSQEGTGSPFF.

This rearrangement joins TRBV19 to TRBJ2-5; 12 bases align to TRBD2. The length of the CDR3 is 15 residues. V shed 5 bases, J shed 4 bases, and the junction held 5 bases outside the gene matches. Germline CDR1 reads LNHDA; CDR2 reads SQIVND (reference sequence). The CDR3 protein is CASSSLAGGRETQYF. In DNA form, the CDR3 reads TGTGCCAGTAGTTCCCTAGCGGGGGGGAGAGAGACCCAGTACTTC.

The chain uses TRBV5-1 and TRBJ2-3, with no clear D. The CDR3 has 14 residues. Germline-derived CDR1 and CDR2 are SGHRS and YFSETQ. Trimming removed 0 bases at V and 3 bases at J, with 8 bases between. CDR3 residues: CASSLGQLTDTQYF. The CDR3 nucleotides read TGCGCCAGCAGCTTGGGACAATTGACAGATACGCAGTATTTT.

The V gene is TRBV11-2, the J gene TRBJ1-1; unclear D gene. Trimming pared 6 bases from V and 1 base from J, leaving 9 bases between. The germline V gene encodes CDR1 SGHAT and CDR2 FQNNGV. The CDR3 runs 13 residues. CDR3 bases: TGTGCCAGCAGGTCTCCAGGGAACACTGAAGCTTTCTTT. It specifies CASRSPGNTEAFF. Full variable domain (rest looked up from reference TRBV11-2 and TRBJ1-1): EAGVAQSPRYKIIEKRQSVAFWCNPISGHATLYWYQQILGQGPKLLIQFQNNGVVDDSQLPKDRFSAERLKGVDSTLKIQPAKLEDSAVYLCASRSPGNTEAFFGQGTRLTVV.

V is TRBV28 and J is TRBJ1-2; perhaps TRBD1 as D (5 bases). CDR1 is MDHEN and CDR2 is SYDVKM in the germline V gene. The V and J ends lost 9 bases and 6 bases respectively, with 17 bases between them. The CDR3 extends over 13 amino acids. The CDR3 reads CASLGGLGHGYTF. CDR3 sequence (DNA): TGTGCCAGTCTCGGGGGGTTGGGCCATGGCTACACCTTC.

The chain has TRBV12-3 or TRBV12-4 and TRBJ1-1; D call uncertain. The CDR3 covers 12 residues. The ends were cut back, 5 bases at V and 11 bases at J, with 15 bases in the middle. The CDR3 DNA reads TGTGCCAGCAGTAGCTATCCAGGTGGGGCTTTCTTT. Protein product: CASSSYPGGAFF.

The CDR3 region has the DNA TGTGCCAGCAGTTCGGGGGGCGCGAGGTATGGCTACACCTTC. Translating gives CASSSGGARYGYTF. The rearrangement uses TRBV28 and TRBJ1-2; weak D call: TRBD1 (6 bases). The germline V gene has CDR1 MDHEN and CDR2 SYDVKM. The V end was cut by 4 bases, the J end by 5 bases, with 14 bases between. The CDR3 loop spans 14 amino acids.

The rearrangement uses TRBV24-1 and TRBJ2-7, with a weak D call TRBD1 (6 bases). V gave up 4 bases and J gave up 3 bases, with 15 bases separating them. Looked up from germline, CDR1 is KGHDR and CDR2 is SFDVKD. The CDR3 spans 15 residues. The CDR3 here is CATSDPHQGIYEQYF. The CDR3 nucleotides read TGTGCCACCAGTGACCCACATCAGGGGATCTACGAGCAGTACTTC.

The V call is TRBV2, the J call TRBJ1-5; TRBD1 might be the D (6 bases). The V gene lost 6 bases and the J gene lost 4 bases, with 10 bases spanning the gap. In germline, CDR1 is SNHLY, CDR2 FYNNEI. The length of the CDR3 is 13 residues. CDR3 sequence reads: CASRPDRNQPQHF. CDR3 sequence (DNA): TGTGCCAGCAGACCAGACAGGAATCAGCCCCAGCATTTT.

In its sample, this clone was seen a few times. The V gene is TRBV20-1, the J gene TRBJ1-2, with no clear D. V lost 3 bases, J lost 14 bases, and 22 bases lay in between. CDR1 is DFQATT, CDR2 SNEGSKA, per germline (reference sequence). The CDR3 consists of 13 residues. CDR3 DNA sequence: TGCAGTGCTAGTCCAGCAGGTCTCTCTGTATTTACCTTC. It codes for CSASPAGLSVFTF.

This clone was counted between two and nine times. The gene calls are TRBV7-8 and TRBJ2-7; D remains unclear. V was shortened by 5 bases and J by 9 bases, with 11 bases between the two germline ends. Germline V gene data show CDR1 as SGHVS and CDR2 as FQNEAQ. This CDR3 spans 11 amino acids. CDR3 in DNA: TGTGCCAGCAGCCCCGGGTTAGGGCAGTACTTC. This codes for CASSPGLGQYF.

The chain has TRBV3-1 (or the pseudogene TRBV3-2) and TRBJ1-4; TRBD1 matches at 9 bases. The V and J ends lost 4 bases and 0 bases, in that order; junction bases with no gene match: 6. Germline lookup yields CDR1 LGHDT and CDR2 YNNKEL (reference sequence). This CDR3 is 17 amino acids long. CDR3 nucleotide sequence: TGTGCCAGCAGCCCGGGACAGGGCCCGACAACTAATGAAAAACTGTTTTTT. This sequence encodes CASSPGQGPTTNEKLFF.

V gene TRBV6-4 combines with J gene TRBJ1-1, with D tentatively TRBD1 (6 bases). The germline CDR1 and CDR2 sequences are MRHNA and SNTAGT. V lost 2 bases to trimming and J lost 4 bases, with 14 bases between them. This CDR3 contains 15 residues. The CDR3 here is CASSDEYGRGTEAFF. The CDR3 DNA follows: TGTGCCAGCAGTGACGAGTATGGCAGGGGCACTGAAGCTTTCTTT.

The V and J genes are TRBV11-3 and TRBJ2-2, with D tentatively TRBD2 (6 bases). The CDR3 loop spans 15 amino acids. The germline gives CDR1 SGHNT, CDR2 YENEEA. Trimming stripped 1 base from V and 4 bases from J, with 10 bases between. In DNA, the CDR3 is TGTGCCAGCAGCTTAGGGGGGGAAGCCACCGGGGAGCTGTTTTTT. It is translated as CASSLGGEATGELFF.

The chain combines TRBV19 with TRBJ1-6; D unresolved. V shed 7 bases and J shed 1 base, with 2 bases lying between them. CDR3 length: 12 residues. Per germline, CDR1 LNHDA and CDR2 SQIVND (reference sequence). CDR3 nucleotides: TGTGCCAGTACGTCCTATAATTCACCCCTCCACTTT. Its protein product is CASTSYNSPLHF.

The V gene is TRBV7-3, the J gene TRBJ2-5, with 7 bases that match TRBD2. With 5 bases clipped from V and 2 bases from J, the junction kept 5 bases outside the gene matches. CDR3 length equals 14 residues. Germline-derived CDR1 and CDR2 are SGHTA and FQGTGA. CDR3 in amino acids: CASSPVGGQETQYF. In DNA form, the CDR3 reads TGTGCCAGCAGCCCCGTGGGGGGGCAAGAGACCCAGTACTTC.

The rearrangement joins TRBV28 to TRBJ2-1; D gene ambiguous. CDR1 and CDR2 (germline): MDHEN, SYDVKM. The CDR3 consists of 15 residues. V was shortened by 1 base and J by 4 bases, with 11 bases between the two germline ends. Written as DNA, the CDR3 is TGTGCCAGCAGTTTATCACAGACACGGTACAATGAGCAGTTCTTC. It translates to CASSLSQTRYNEQFF.

The genes are TRBV12-3 or TRBV12-4 and TRBJ1-5; D not resolved. The CDR3 runs 13 residues. V was clipped by 10 bases and J by 1 base, with 11 bases between them. The CDR3 loop is CATSGVSNQPQHF. CDR3 nucleotide sequence: TGTGCCACCAGCGGGGTCAGCAATCAGCCCCAGCATTTT.

This clone has only one observation. The genes are TRBV6-5 and TRBJ1-1; D might be TRBD1 (5 bases). Germline assignment: CDR1 MNHEY and CDR2 SVGAGI. The CDR3 length is 15 residues. V was clipped by 2 bases and J by 4 bases, with 14 bases between them. The CDR3 loop is CASSYLGGPGTEAFF. CDR3 sequence (DNA): TGTGCCAGCAGTTACCTCGGGGGACCAGGCACTGAAGCTTTCTTT.

The chain is built from TRBV19 and TRBJ1-2, with 7 nucleotides matching TRBD1. Germline CDR1 is LNHDA and CDR2 is SQIVND (reference sequence). The length of the CDR3 is 12 residues. Trimming took 3 bases from V and 8 from J; bases not matched to a gene: 3. In DNA, the CDR3 is TGTGCCAGTAGTATGGTACAGGGGGGCTACACCTTC. Amino acids: CASSMVQGGYTF.

The rearrangement joins TRBV5-1 to TRBJ2-5, with 12 bases fitting TRBD1. The CDR3 consists of 17 residues. CDR1 is SGHRS and CDR2 is YFSETQ in the germline V gene. V lost 0 bases to trimming and J lost 5 bases; unmatched junction nucleotides: 8. The chain's CDR3 is CASSLVPPGQGAETQYF. The CDR3 region has the DNA TGCGCCAGCAGCTTGGTCCCTCCGGGACAGGGGGCCGAGACCCAGTACTTC. Full variable domain (missing parts from reference TRBV5-1 and TRBJ2-5): KAGVTQTPRYLIKTRGQQVTLSCSPISGHRSVSWYQQTPGQGLQFLFEYFSETQRNKGNFPGRFSGRQFSNSRSEMNVSTLELGDSALYLCASSLVPPGQGAETQYFGPGTRLLVL.

This chain joins TRBV18 and TRBJ1-5; 9 bases map to TRBD1. This CDR3 has 15 residues. Trimming took 6 bases from V and 6 from J; bases not matched to a gene: 9. The germline V gene has CDR1 KGHSH and CDR2 LQKENI. CDR3 amino acids: CASSTMDRGIQPQHF. The CDR3 DNA is TGTGCCAGCTCGACCATGGACAGGGGAATTCAGCCCCAGCATTTT.

CDR3 residues: CASSLNLQKTSGAQETQYF. The CDR3 DNA reads TGTGCCAGCAGTCTGAACCTGCAAAAGACTAGCGGGGCCCAAGAGACCCAGTACTTC. The chain combines TRBV6-2 or TRBV6-3 with TRBJ2-5; TRBD2 aligns across 11 bases. The CDR3 is 19 amino acids. Germline V gene data show CDR1 as MNHEY and CDR2 as SVGEGT. V dropped 5 bases and J dropped 1; count of bases not matched to a gene: 15.

In this sample, this clone turned up a few times. The rearrangement uses TRBV7-8 and TRBJ2-3, with 8 nucleotides matching TRBD1. Germline V gives CDR1 SGHVS, CDR2 FQNEAQ. Trimming removed 5 bases from V and 4 bases from J; junction bases left unmatched: 5. This CDR3 spans 14 amino acids. DNA of the CDR3: TGTGCCAGCAGCCCAGGGGGCCCGCCAGATACGCAGTATTTT. As protein: CASSPGGPPDTQYF.

The V and J genes are TRBV10-1 and TRBJ1-1; 9 nucleotides line up with TRBD1. CDR1 and CDR2 (germline): WNHNN, SYGVQD (reference sequence). This CDR3 region has 13 residues. V gave up 6 bases and J gave up 6 bases; unmatched junction bases: 5. As DNA, the CDR3 is TGCGCCAGCAGCAGACAGGGGGGGGCTGAAGCTTTCTTT. Encoded protein: CASSRQGGAEAFF.